Below, 4 T cell receptor beta chains from the same sample are listed, as sequenced in a study of T cells expressing NK-cell markers. TCRdb reprocessed the 5' RACE reads and keeps a single row for each CDR3 protein, giving no DNA. The sample yields some 500,000 distinct CDR3 sequences, of which the top ten take up almost 1.5%. The sequenced material came from blood T cells: a sorted CD56 or NKG2C T cell subset, CD4+ or CD8+ T cells, or bulk PBMC T cells (not recorded which). Receptors were obtained from a woman aged 45 to 65 in good health.

The CDR3 sequence: CASSPYQDQPQHF. The chain is built from TRBV12-3 or TRBV12-4 and TRBJ1-5. The CDR3 contains 13 residues.

The chain links TRBV20-1 to TRBJ1-5; TCRdb's assignment of TRBD1 cannot be checked, as there is no DNA. This CDR3 has 13 residues. Germline lookup yields CDR1 DFQATT and CDR2 SNEGSKA (reference sequence). CDR3 region: CSARGTLLSPQHF.

CDR3 amino acids: CSARRTGQGYEQYF. V is TRBV20-1 and J is TRBJ2-7; the D gene TCRdb calls, TRBD1, cannot be checked with no DNA. The CDR3 spans 14 residues. CDR1 is DFQATT and CDR2 is SNEGSKA in the germline V gene (reference sequence).

This rearrangement joins TRBV20-1 to TRBJ2-3; TCRdb outputs TRBD1, but without DNA this stays unchecked. CDR3 length: 15 amino acids. CDR1 and CDR2 (germline): DFQATT, SNEGSKA (reference sequence). The CDR3: CSAKRTFSSTDTQYF.